This T cell receptor (beta chain) stems from a study of siplizumab effects on memory and regulatory T cells. Regarding the study as a whole: In unstimulated cells, naive T cells appeared more diverse than memory T cells and seemed major alloresponse contributors.

Only in-frame clones appear in the TCRdb table, and some are missing; sequencing was by immunoSEQ multiplex PCR. The sample lists some 110,000 clones, approximately 94% occurring once. The CDR3 contains 14 residues. The V and J ends lost 5 bases and 5 bases respectively, with 12 bases between them. The germline V gene encodes CDR1 MGHDK and CDR2 SYGVNS. As to this clone: Its antigen is still unknown.

The sequenced sample was non-Treg CD4+ T cells sorted from blood. This chain links TRBV25-1 with TRBJ2-2, with D tentatively TRBD2 (6 bases). This receptor was obtained from a human donor in good health. As DNA, the CDR3 is TGTGCCAGCAGTATGGGACTTCAAACCGGGGAGCTGTTTTTT. Its translation: CASSMGLQTGELFF.